Each of the 19 T cell receptor beta chains below was sequenced from the same sample in a study of blood T cell repertoires in COVID-19. Some clones are missing from TCRdb's copy, which holds only in-frame ones; the method was immunoSEQ multiplex PCR. Found here are tens of thousands of clones, over 80% of them singletons; the top ten hold 15% to 20%. The material sequenced was peripheral blood. The receptors were gathered from a woman aged 80 or over with acute or convalescent COVID-19.

V is TRBV28 and J is TRBJ2-1; 7 bases match TRBD2. V lost 4 bases and J lost 0; bases outside the gene matches: 6. Germline CDR1 is MDHEN and CDR2 is SYDVKM. This CDR3 region has 16 residues. CDR3 sequence reads: CASSSLAGLSYNEQFF. The CDR3 DNA reads as TGTGCCAGCAGTTCCTTAGCGGGTCTCTCCTACAATGAGCAGTTCTTC.

V and J are TRBV14 and TRBJ1-1; D is uncertain. Germline lookup yields CDR1 SGHDN and CDR2 FVKESK. Trimming removed 1 base at V and 1 base at J, with 4 bases between. The CDR3 is 13 amino acids. The chain's CDR3 is CASSQGQNTEAFF. The CDR3 coding sequence is TGTGCCAGCAGCCAAGGGCAGAACACTGAAGCTTTCTTT.

The chain recombines TRBV7-9 with TRBJ2-4; unclear D gene. Germline V CDR1 and CDR2: SEHNR, FQNEAQ (reference sequence). This CDR3 has 15 amino acids. V was pared by 1 base and J by 0 bases, with 7 bases between. CDR3 nucleotide sequence: TGTGCCAGCAGCTTAGACGAGGTAGCCAAAAACATTCAGTACTTC. This encodes CASSLDEVAKNIQYF.

The chain is built from TRBV9 and TRBJ2-7; 7 nucleotides match TRBD2. With 0 bases clipped from V and 5 bases from J, the junction kept 5 bases outside the gene matches. Germline-derived CDR1 and CDR2 are SGDLS and YYNGEE. The CDR3 is made up of 14 amino acids. CDR3 sequence (DNA): TGTGCCAGCAGCGTAGGGTGGGAGGGAAACGAGCAGTACTTC. Translation: CASSVGWEGNEQYF. Full variable domain (missing parts from reference TRBV9 and TRBJ2-7): DSGVTQTPKHLITATGQRVTLRCSPRSGDLSVYWYQQSLDQGLQFLIQYYNGEERAKGNILERFSAQQFPDLHSELNLSSLELGDSALYFCASSVGWEGNEQYFGPGTRLTVT.

The chain joins TRBV6-5 to TRBJ2-6, with D perhaps TRBD2 (5 bases). The CDR3 consists of 14 residues. Germline CDR1 and CDR2: MNHEY and SVGAGI. The V end lost 8 bases, the J end lost 1 base, and 9 bases lay between the germline ends. As DNA, the CDR3 is TGTGCCAGCGGACGAGGGTCTGGGGCCAACGTCCTGACTTTC. It is translated as CASGRGSGANVLTF.

J is TRBJ1-6 and V is TRBV6-5, with 7 nucleotides matching TRBD1. V was pared by 2 bases and J by 10 bases, with 5 bases of the junction left unmatched. CDR1 MNHEY and CDR2 SVGAGI come from the germline V gene. This CDR3 is 14 amino acids long. The CDR3 nucleotides are TGTGCCAGCAGTTACACAGGGGAAGAATCACCCCTCCACTTT. The encoded protein is CASSYTGEESPLHF.

In its sample, this clone was seen a few times. This CDR3 reads CASSLYPKGQGYEQYF. In DNA, the CDR3 is TGTGCCAGCAGCTTATACCCAAAGGGACAGGGCTACGAGCAGTACTTC. The chain couples TRBV11-2 to TRBJ2-7; 9 positions match TRBD1. The CDR3 has 16 residues. V lost 2 bases, J lost 3 bases, and 8 bases stayed unmatched. Germline V lookup: CDR1 SGHAT, CDR2 FQNNGV.

The chain carries TRBV24-1 and TRBJ1-4, with D perhaps TRBD1 (5 bases). The CDR3 runs 16 residues. V lost 1 base, J lost 5 bases, and 13 bases lay in between. From germline, CDR1 is KGHDR and CDR2 SFDVKD. CDR3 in DNA: TGTGCCACCAGTGATTTCGCGGACACCGGCAATGAAAAACTGTTTTTT. The encoded protein is CATSDFADTGNEKLFF.

The gene calls are TRBV24-1 and TRBJ1-5, with unresolved D. Germline loops: CDR1 KGHDR, CDR2 SFDVKD. With 5 bases removed from V and 11 bases from J, the gap between germline ends came to 12 bases. The CDR3 totals 12 residues. For the CDR3, the DNA is TGTGCCACCAGTGCCCAGGTCGGGGCCCAGCATTTT. Protein sequence: CATSAQVGAQHF.

This clone was detected only once. The J gene is TRBJ2-5, the V gene TRBV3-1 (or the pseudogene TRBV3-2), with 9 bases matching TRBD1. V lost 2 bases to trimming and J lost 7 bases; unmatched junction nucleotides: 29. The CDR3 spans 22 residues. From germline, CDR1 is LGHDT and CDR2 YNNKEL (reference sequence). CDR3 coding DNA: TGTGCCAGCAGCCAAAAGAAAATGAACGGGACAGGGACTTTTTGGTCTCGGGGGACCCAGTACTTC. This gives the protein CASSQKKMNGTGTFWSRGTQYF.

This clone has just a few counts. The chain is built from TRBV11-2 and TRBJ1-1; TRBD1 matches at 7 bases. The V and J ends lost 1 base and 0 bases, in that order; junction bases with no gene match: 8. Germline values: CDR1 SGHAT, CDR2 FQNNGV. CDR3 length: 17 residues. This chain's CDR3 is CASSLGYRGMMNTEAFF. Here the CDR3 DNA reads TGTGCCAGCAGCTTAGGATACAGGGGAATGATGAACACTGAAGCTTTCTTT.

The chain recombines TRBV7-9 with TRBJ1-1; D is unclear. The CDR3 is 13 amino acids. V lost 5 bases and J lost 3, with 10 bases in between. Germline-derived CDR1 and CDR2 are SEHNR and FQNEAQ (reference sequence). DNA of the CDR3: TGTGCCAGCAGCCCTTTCGTAGACACTGAAGCTTTCTTT. Translation: CASSPFVDTEAFF.

This clone was detected only once. The rearrangement uses TRBV30 and TRBJ2-2, with 8 nucleotides matching TRBD2. Germline V gene lookup returns CDR1 GTSNPN and CDR2 SVGIG (reference sequence). J lost 7 bases, V lost 1 base, and 8 bases had no gene match. The CDR3 contains 15 residues. CDR3 sequence: CAWSEPGGLGGELFF. As DNA, the CDR3 is TGTGCCTGGAGTGAGCCGGGGGGGCTCGGCGGGGAGCTGTTTTTT.

V usage is TRBV11-2 and J usage is TRBJ1-2, with 10 bases lining up with TRBD1. Losses at the gene ends were 6 bases for V and 2 bases for J; bases not matched to a gene: 12. Germline V gene data show CDR1 as SGHAT and CDR2 as FQNNGV. This CDR3 has 17 amino acids. CDR3 sequence reads: CASRRPGTGAGNYGYTF. In nucleotides, the CDR3 is TGTGCCAGCAGACGTCCCGGGACAGGGGCCGGCAACTATGGCTACACCTTC.

In its sample, this clone was seen a few times. Other nucleotide sequences from this sample produce the same CDR3. This sequence joins TRBV10-3 and TRBJ1-3; a possible D gene is TRBD1 (6 bases). In germline, CDR1 is ENHRY, CDR2 SYGVKD. Trimming cost V 6 bases and J 0 bases, with 6 bases left between them. The CDR3 has 13 residues. DNA of the CDR3: TGTGCCATCAGGGACAGCTCTGGAAACACCATATATTTT. Protein sequence: CAIRDSSGNTIYF.

The chain couples TRBV7-8 to TRBJ1-1; D is unresolved. CDR1 is SGHVS and CDR2 is FQNEAQ in the germline V gene. The V end lost 0 bases, the J end lost 1 base, and 9 bases lay between the germline ends. This CDR3 has 15 residues. This chain's CDR3 is CASSLAPGGNTEAFF. In nucleotides, the CDR3 is TGTGCCAGCAGCTTAGCGCCCGGAGGGAACACTGAAGCTTTCTTT.

The chain is built from TRBV15 and TRBJ2-5, with 10 bases aligning to TRBD1. Losses at the gene ends were 1 base for V and 2 bases for J; bases not matched to a gene: 1. Per the germline V gene, CDR1 is LNHNV and CDR2 is YYDKDF (reference sequence). This CDR3 has 15 residues. CDR3: CATSRVGQGQETQYF. For the CDR3, the DNA is TGTGCCACCAGCAGAGTGGGACAGGGGCAAGAGACCCAGTACTTC.

The rearrangement links TRBV5-4 to TRBJ2-7; D call uncertain. V was shortened by 0 bases and J by 1 base, with 8 bases between the two germline ends. CDR3 length equals 14 residues. Germline CDR1 SGHNT, CDR2 YYREEE (reference sequence). The CDR3 sequence is CASSLDSFSYEQYF. For the CDR3, the DNA is TGTGCCAGCAGCTTGGATTCGTTTTCCTACGAGCAGTACTTC.

The chain has TRBV30 and TRBJ1-4, with 9 bases that match TRBD1. The CDR3 totals 15 residues. Germline CDR1 is GTSNPN and CDR2 is SVGIG (reference sequence). The V segment lost 5 bases and the J segment 7 bases; nucleotides outside the gene matches: 11. CDR3 DNA: TGTGCCTGGGGCCCCAACAGGGGGCTAGGTGAAAAACTGTTTTTT. Translated, it gives CAWGPNRGLGEKLFF. The full variable domain, completed using reference TRBV30 and TRBJ1-4, is SQTIHQWPATLVQPVGSPLSLECTVEGTSNPNLYWYRQAAGRGLQLLFYSVGIGQISSEVPQNLSASRPQDRQFILSSKKLLLSDSGFYLCAWGPNRGLGEKLFFGSGTQLSVL.